This T cell receptor (beta chain) was captured in a study of technical replicates of blood from several donors. From germline, CDR1 is SNHLY and CDR2 FYNNEI. The CDR3 has 13 amino acids. The V end lost 4 bases, the J end lost 6 bases, and 13 bases lay between the germline ends. The data were produced by immunoSEQ multiplex PCR, yet TCRdb's version contains in-frame clones alone and is incomplete. The table includes approximately 85,000 clones, 90% to 95% detected once. The sequenced material came from T cells isolated from PBMCs. V gene TRBV2 combines with J gene TRBJ2-7; a weak D match, TRBD2 (6 bases). The receptor was derived from a human donor in good health. CDR3 coding DNA: TGTGCCAGCAGTGCCACAAGCGGGCGCGAGCAGTACTTC. Its protein product is CASSATSGREQYF.